This TCR beta chain was captured by sequencing in a study of blood T cell repertoires in COVID-19. Study summary: The analysed material was cDNA or gDNA that came from T cells, B-cell-depleted T cells, or PBMCs.

The method was immunoSEQ multiplex PCR; TCRdb's version includes in-frame clones alone and lacks a portion of them. The sample has hundreds of thousands of clones, more than 85% seen once; the top ten hold roughly 1%. The CDR3 has 17 residues. V was pared by 1 base and J by 0 bases, with 5 bases of the junction left unmatched. Per germline, CDR1 GTSNPN and CDR2 SVGIG (reference sequence). Participants, 18 to 89 years old, spanned under 30 US areas. Each participant's cohort was designated according to participant-reported clinical history. Sequences were obtained from PBMCs or T cells enriched from blood (not recorded which). V usage is TRBV30 and J usage is TRBJ1-5, with 11 bases fitting TRBD1. The clonotype comes from a woman in her 30s who had recovered from COVID-19. Here the CDR3 reads CAWSARTGGYSNQPQHF. DNA for the CDR3: TGTGCCTGGAGTGCCCGGACAGGGGGCTATAGCAATCAGCCCCAGCATTTT.